Shown below are 17 T cell receptor beta chains from a single sample sequenced in a study of control samples from healthy donors and cancer patients. Clones were sequenced by immunoSEQ multiplex PCR, and TCRdb holds only the in-frame ones, with some missing. There are roughly 40,000 clones in the sample; about 90% occur only once, and around 3.6% lies in the top ten. The source material was blood. The receptors shown here come from a woman aged 45 to 65 in good health.

V and J are TRBV2 and TRBJ1-2, with D uncertain. Trimming pared 5 bases from V and 4 bases from J, leaving 17 bases between. The CDR3 contains 15 residues. CDR1 is SNHLY, CDR2 FYNNEI, per germline. The CDR3 DNA reads as TGTGCCAGCAGTCAATACCTCGGGGTAGGCTATGGCTACACCTTC. Its translation: CASSQYLGVGYGYTF.

The rearrangement uses TRBV28 and TRBJ1-5; the D is unclear. Looked up from germline, CDR1 is MDHEN and CDR2 is SYDVKM. The V end was cut by 6 bases, the J end by 4 bases, with 10 bases between. The CDR3 totals 13 residues. CDR3 in amino acids: CASRPQLNQPQHF. In DNA, the CDR3 is TGTGCCAGCAGGCCACAGCTGAATCAGCCCCAGCATTTT.

The CDR3 sequence: CSARDREAPGYTF. DNA for the CDR3: TGCAGCGCCCGGGACAGGGAGGCCCCAGGCTACACCTTC. V is TRBV29-1 and J is TRBJ1-2; 9 bases align to TRBD1. The ends lost 7 bases at V and 8 bases at J; junction bases unmatched: 11. The CDR3 contains 13 residues. Germline-derived CDR1 and CDR2 are SQVTM and ANQGSEA.

The CDR3 nucleotides read TGTGCCAGCAGTGGGGACAGGGGAAGCACTGAAGCTTTCTTT. Amino acid sequence: CASSGDRGSTEAFF. This chain connects TRBV27 to TRBJ1-1; 10 bases are shared with TRBD1. Per the germline V gene, CDR1 is MNHEY and CDR2 is SMNVEV (reference sequence). The CDR3 runs 14 residues. With 5 bases clipped from V and 4 bases from J, the junction kept 4 bases outside the gene matches.

The chain combines TRBV5-1 with TRBJ1-2; the match to TRBD1 covers 7 bases. The CDR3 spans 15 residues. Germline CDR1 is SGHRS and CDR2 is YFSETQ. The trim removed 5 bases at V and 0 bases at J, leaving 7 bases unmatched. CDR3 sequence reads: CASRERDRANYGYTF. CDR3 nucleotides: TGCGCCAGCAGGGAGCGGGACAGAGCTAACTATGGCTACACCTTC. The whole variable domain, filled in from reference TRBV5-1 and TRBJ1-2, reads KAGVTQTPRYLIKTRGQQVTLSCSPISGHRSVSWYQQTPGQGLQFLFEYFSETQRNKGNFPGRFSGRQFSNSRSEMNVSTLELGDSALYLCASRERDRANYGYTFGSGTRLTVV.

This chain joins TRBV3-1 (or the pseudogene TRBV3-2) and TRBJ2-6; D call uncertain. This CDR3 comprises 15 residues. The V gene lost 0 bases and the J gene lost 4 bases, with 7 bases spanning the gap. Germline CDR1 reads LGHDT; CDR2 reads YNNKEL (reference sequence). The CDR3 region is CASSQERPGANVLTF. The CDR3 region has the DNA TGTGCCAGCAGCCAAGAACGACCCGGGGCCAACGTCCTGACTTTC.

The chain is built from TRBV13 and TRBJ2-6; D unclear. The V and J ends lost 3 bases and 2 bases respectively, with 8 bases between them. CDR3 length: 15 residues. Germline CDR1 reads PRHDT; CDR2 reads FYEKMQ (reference sequence). Written as DNA, the CDR3 is TGTGCCAGCAGCTTCAGTCAGACTGGGGCCAACGTCCTGACTTTC. Its translation: CASSFSQTGANVLTF.

V gene TRBV5-1 combines with J gene TRBJ2-6; D possibly uses TRBD1 or TRBD2 (5 bases each). The germline gives CDR1 SGHRS, CDR2 YFSETQ. Trimming pared 6 bases from V and 11 bases from J, leaving 21 bases between. CDR3 length equals 15 residues. CDR3 in amino acids: CASTSGAPFRDVLTF. The CDR3 DNA follows: TGCGCCAGCACCTCCGGGGCGCCCTTTCGGGACGTCCTGACTTTC.

The V gene is TRBV3-1 (or the pseudogene TRBV3-2), the J gene TRBJ1-2; no clear D. The ends were cut back, 1 base at V and 7 bases at J, with 13 bases in the middle. The CDR3 has 14 residues. The germline CDR1 and CDR2 sequences are LGHDT and YNNKEL (reference sequence). CDR3 loop: CASSQAPPGRGYTF. In DNA, the CDR3 is TGTGCCAGCAGCCAAGCCCCCCCCGGCCGTGGCTACACCTTC.

The chain links TRBV6-4 to TRBJ2-3; D is tentatively TRBD1 or TRBD2 (6 bases each). Deletions cut 3 bases from V and 1 base from J, with 14 bases between. The length of the CDR3 is 16 residues. CDR1 and CDR2 (germline): MRHNA, SNTAGT. CDR3 nucleotide sequence: TGTGCCAGCAGTGAAGTGAGGGGGGCCCGCACAGATACGCAGTATTTT. It translates to CASSEVRGARTDTQYF.

The J gene is TRBJ1-4, the V gene TRBV27; D ambiguous. This CDR3 is built from 13 residues. Germline V CDR1 and CDR2: MNHEY, SMNVEV (reference sequence). V lost 8 bases and J lost 5, with 12 bases in between. CDR3 sequence (DNA): TGTGCCAGCCGGAGGGATACAAATGAAAAACTGTTTTTT. Its protein is CASRRDTNEKLFF.

The chain carries TRBV9 and TRBJ1-6; 10 bases are a match to TRBD1. The germline gives CDR1 SGDLS, CDR2 YYNGEE. With 4 bases clipped from V and 6 bases from J, the junction kept 4 bases outside the gene matches. The CDR3 covers 15 residues. The CDR3 loop reads CASSPGTGANSPLHF. Written as DNA, the CDR3 is TGTGCCAGCAGCCCAGGGACAGGGGCTAATTCACCCCTCCACTTT.

The rearrangement joins TRBV3-1 (or the pseudogene TRBV3-2) to TRBJ1-3; a possible D gene is TRBD1 (5 bases). This CDR3 spans 17 amino acids. Germline V gene lookup returns CDR1 LGHDT and CDR2 YNNKEL (reference sequence). The V end lost 2 bases, the J end lost 0 bases, and 14 bases lay between the germline ends. The CDR3 coding sequence is TGTGCCAGCAGCCAACCTAGGGACGGTCGCTCTGGAAACACCATATATTTT. Protein: CASSQPRDGRSGNTIYF.

The chain is built from TRBV3-1 (or the pseudogene TRBV3-2) and TRBJ1-6; D may be TRBD1 (5 bases). V was shortened by 4 bases and J by 4 bases, with 11 bases between the two germline ends. CDR1 and CDR2 (germline): LGHDT, YNNKEL (reference sequence). The CDR3 extends over 15 amino acids. CDR3 nucleotides: TGTGCCAGCAGCCTCAGGGACTCTTATAATTCACCCCTCCACTTT. This encodes CASSLRDSYNSPLHF.

The genes are TRBV18 and TRBJ2-7, with D possibly being TRBD1 or TRBD2 (5 bases each). The CDR3 covers 14 residues. Trimming took off 6 bases at V and 0 bases at J, with 12 bases between the two ends. Looked up from germline, CDR1 is KGHSH and CDR2 is LQKENI. CDR3 loop: CASSPGTISYEQYF. CDR3 sequence (DNA): TGTGCCAGCTCCCCGGGGACGATCTCCTACGAGCAGTACTTC.

This clone was detected a few times. This sequence joins TRBV6-4 and TRBJ2-3; the match to TRBD2 covers 9 bases. The CDR3 is 14 amino acids. Germline assignment: CDR1 MRHNA and CDR2 SNTAGT. The V and J ends lost 0 bases and 8 bases, in that order; junction bases with no gene match: 3. CDR3 protein: CASSDSAGGLTQYF. For the CDR3, the DNA is TGTGCCAGCAGTGACTCTGCGGGGGGGCTTACGCAGTATTTT.

The chain joins TRBV27 to TRBJ1-6, with D unclear. Trimming left V 1 base short and J 10 bases short, with 5 bases between. CDR3 size: 12 residues. The V gene's germline CDR1 is MNHEY and CDR2 SMNVEV (reference sequence). This chain's CDR3 is CASSLLRSPLHF. The CDR3 DNA reads as TGTGCCAGCAGTTTATTGCGATCACCCCTCCACTTT.